A single sample gave rise to the 15 T cell receptor beta chains below, sequenced in a study of T cell repertoires in cytomegalovirus infection. From the reads, TCRdb called clonotypes with MiXCR, one entry per CDR3 protein. The repertoire consists of about 440,000 distinct CDR3 sequences, with roughly 30% occurring once and the leading ten covering around 15%. Sequencing was performed on PBMCs. These receptors were collected from a human donor in good health (CMV status not recorded). Some clones in this sample may be carry-over from other donors' samples.

The chain couples TRBV20-1 to TRBJ1-5, with D possibly being TRBD1 (6 bases). Germline-derived CDR1 and CDR2 are DFQATT and SNEGSKA (reference sequence). Trimming removed 1 base from V and 6 bases from J, with 16 bases in between. The CDR3 runs to 15 residues. The CDR3 region has the DNA TGCAGTGCTAGAGTGGTGGGGGCCGGGGCTCAGCCCCAGCATTTT. Translation gives CSARVVGAGAQPQHF.

V and J are TRBV7-6 and TRBJ2-5; D may correspond to TRBD1 or TRBD2 (6 bases each). Germline V gene sequence: CDR1 SGHVS, CDR2 FNYEAQ. The CDR3 is 14 amino acids. V lost 5 bases and J lost 8, with 18 bases in between. The CDR3 reads CASSLSPGEDTQYF. The CDR3, as DNA: TGTGCCAGCAGCCTATCGCCAGGGGAGGATACCCAGTACTTC.

The chain links TRBV6-5 to TRBJ1-4; 8 bases map to TRBD1. This CDR3 region has 15 residues. Germline V gene sequence: CDR1 MNHEY, CDR2 SVGAGI. J was trimmed by 6 bases and V by 6 bases; bases with no gene match: 9. CDR3 nucleotide sequence: TGTGCCAGCAGCCGCTGGGACAGGAAGGATGAAAAACTGTTTTTT. Protein sequence: CASSRWDRKDEKLFF.

The chain joins TRBV19 to TRBJ2-5, with a possible D match to TRBD2 (6 bases). Trimming took off 5 bases at V and 3 bases at J, with 10 bases between the two ends. The CDR3 contains 13 residues. Germline V gives CDR1 LNHDA, CDR2 SQIVND (reference sequence). The CDR3 protein is CASSERGEETQYF. CDR3 in DNA: TGTGCCAGTAGTGAACGCGGGGAAGAGACCCAGTACTTC. The whole variable domain, remainder taken from reference TRBV19 and TRBJ2-5, is DGGITQSPKYLFRKEGQNVTLSCEQNLNHDAMYWYRQDPGQGLRLIYYSQIVNDFQKGDIAEGYSVSREKKESFPLTVTSAQKNPTAFYLCASSERGEETQYFGPGTRLLVL.

The chain couples TRBV6-6 to TRBJ1-6; D not certain. Germline V gene sequence: CDR1 MNHNY, CDR2 SVGAGI (reference sequence). The length of the CDR3 is 14 residues. Trimming removed 7 bases from V and 4 bases from J, with 11 bases in between. The CDR3 DNA sequence: TGTGCCAGCACCCTGGGAAGTTATAATTCACCCCTCCACTTT. Amino acids: CASTLGSYNSPLHF.

This clonotype was seen more than once but under ten times. The CDR3 sequence: CASSQEAFHEQYF. Here the CDR3 DNA reads TGCGCCAGCAGCCAAGAAGCCTTCCACGAGCAGTACTTC. The chain recombines TRBV4-3 with TRBJ2-7; D gene ambiguous. The length of the CDR3 is 13 residues. V lost 0 bases to trimming and J lost 5 bases, with 8 bases between them. Germline lookup yields CDR1 LGHNA and CDR2 YSLEER.

CDR3 DNA: TGTGCCAGCAGCTACGGGGTAACTAACTATGGCTACACCTTC. This gives the protein CASSYGVTNYGYTF. The chain recombines TRBV13 with TRBJ1-2; no reliable D call. Germline CDR1 and CDR2: PRHDT and FYEKMQ (reference sequence). V was pared by 4 bases and J by 0 bases, with 9 bases between. The CDR3 contains 14 residues.

This chain links TRBV6-4 with TRBJ2-5; TRBD2 matches 8 bases. With 3 bases clipped from V and 5 bases from J, the junction kept 11 bases outside the gene matches. The length of the CDR3 is 16 residues. CDR1 MRHNA and CDR2 SNTAGT come from the germline V gene. Written as DNA, the CDR3 is TGTGCCAGCAGTGAAGAACCCGGGGGGGGTATGGAGACCCAGTACTTC. Translating gives CASSEEPGGGMETQYF.

The table lists this clonotype with many counts. The V and J genes are TRBV19 and TRBJ2-5; 12 nucleotides match TRBD2. J was trimmed by 0 bases and V by 6 bases; bases with no gene match: 8. Per germline, CDR1 LNHDA and CDR2 SQIVND (reference sequence). This CDR3 comprises 17 residues. CDR3 in amino acids: CASRPRTSGTYQETQYF. The CDR3, as DNA: TGTGCCAGTAGACCCAGGACTAGCGGGACCTACCAAGAGACCCAGTACTTC.

The chain combines TRBV20-1 with TRBJ1-2; D possibly corresponds to TRBD1 (5 bases). Trimming stripped 5 bases from V and 1 base from J, with 11 bases between. This CDR3 comprises 13 residues. Germline V lookup: CDR1 DFQATT, CDR2 SNEGSKA (reference sequence). The CDR3 spells CSAPIQGNYGYTF. The CDR3 region has the DNA TGCAGTGCTCCCATCCAGGGTAACTATGGCTACACCTTC.

This clonotype was seen a few times. The rearrangement uses TRBV5-4 and TRBJ2-7; 8 bases are shared with TRBD1. Germline loops: CDR1 SGHNT, CDR2 YYREEE (reference sequence). The V segment lost 4 bases and the J segment 1 base; nucleotides outside the gene matches: 4. The CDR3 is 14 amino acids. CDR3 nucleotides: TGTGCCAGCAGCACCCGGGACAGGTCCTACGAGCAGTACTTC. Protein product: CASSTRDRSYEQYF.

The chain is built from TRBV7-9 and TRBJ2-3; D gene ambiguous. Germline-derived CDR1 and CDR2 are SEHNR and FQNEAQ (reference sequence). The CDR3 has 15 amino acids. Trimming shortened V by 6 bases and J by 4 bases, and 17 bases separated the two germline ends. CDR3 amino acids: CASSPGSIPADTQYF. CDR3 nucleotide sequence: TGTGCCAGCAGTCCCGGGTCCATCCCCGCAGATACGCAGTATTTT.

Worth noting for this clonotype: This may stem from a read error, because a much larger clone lies one nucleotide away. The CDR3 DNA reads TGTGCCAGCAGGGGACTACGGACAGGGACCTATGGCTACAACTTC. Residues: CASRGLRTGTYGYNF. V is TRBV12-3 or TRBV12-4 and J is TRBJ1-2, with 8 bases matching TRBD1. This CDR3 contains 15 residues.

There are a few counts of this clonotype. The chain links TRBV7-9 to TRBJ2-1; 7 bases match TRBD1. V lost 2 bases, J lost 4 bases, and 5 bases stayed unmatched. Germline-derived CDR1 and CDR2 are SEHNR and FQNEAQ (reference sequence). This CDR3 region has 15 residues. The CDR3 region has the DNA TGTGCCAGCAGCTTATCCGGCAGGGGGTACAATGAGCAGTTCTTC. Translating gives CASSLSGRGYNEQFF.

This clonotype turned up a few times. This chain connects TRBV14 to TRBJ1-5; D gene unclear. V lost 10 bases, J lost 1 base, and 23 bases lay in between. The germline CDR1 and CDR2 sequences are SGHDN and FVKESK. The CDR3 runs 17 residues. CDR3 nucleotides: TGTGCCAACCGACCATATGGGATGAGGAGAAGCAATCAGCCCCAGCATTTT. Protein product: CANRPYGMRRSNQPQHF.